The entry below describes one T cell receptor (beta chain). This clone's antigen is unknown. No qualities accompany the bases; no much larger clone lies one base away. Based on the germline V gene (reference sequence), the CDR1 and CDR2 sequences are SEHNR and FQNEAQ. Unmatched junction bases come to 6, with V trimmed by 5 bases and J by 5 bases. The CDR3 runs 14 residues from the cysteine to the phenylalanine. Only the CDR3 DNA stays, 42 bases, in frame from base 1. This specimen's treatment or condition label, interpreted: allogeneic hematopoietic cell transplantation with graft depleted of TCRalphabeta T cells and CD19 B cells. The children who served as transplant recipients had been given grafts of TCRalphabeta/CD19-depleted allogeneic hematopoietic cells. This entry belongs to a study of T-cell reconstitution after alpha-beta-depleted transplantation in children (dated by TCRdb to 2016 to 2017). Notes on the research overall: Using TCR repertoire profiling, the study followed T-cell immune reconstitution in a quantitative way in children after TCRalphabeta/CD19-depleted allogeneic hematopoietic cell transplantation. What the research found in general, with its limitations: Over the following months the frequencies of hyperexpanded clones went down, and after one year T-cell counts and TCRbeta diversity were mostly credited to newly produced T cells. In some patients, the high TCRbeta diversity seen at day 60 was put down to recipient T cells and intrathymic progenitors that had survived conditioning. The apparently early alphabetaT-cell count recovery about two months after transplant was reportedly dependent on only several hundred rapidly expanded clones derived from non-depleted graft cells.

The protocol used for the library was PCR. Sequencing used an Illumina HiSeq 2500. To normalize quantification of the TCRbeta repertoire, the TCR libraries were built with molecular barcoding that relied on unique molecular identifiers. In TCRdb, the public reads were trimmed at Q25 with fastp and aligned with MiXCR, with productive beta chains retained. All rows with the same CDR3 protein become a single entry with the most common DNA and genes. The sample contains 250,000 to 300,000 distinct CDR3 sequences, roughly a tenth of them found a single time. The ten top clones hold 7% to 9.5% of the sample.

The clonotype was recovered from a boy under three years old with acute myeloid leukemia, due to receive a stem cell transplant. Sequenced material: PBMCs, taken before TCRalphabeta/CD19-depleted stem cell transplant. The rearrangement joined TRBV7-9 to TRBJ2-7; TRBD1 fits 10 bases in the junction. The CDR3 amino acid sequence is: CASSPGQGEHEQYF. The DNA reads TGTGCCAGCAGCCCCGGACAGGGGGAGCACGAGCAGTACTTC.